This entry features one T cell receptor beta chain sequence. The data derive from a study of blood T cell repertoires in COVID-19. The assay was immunoSEQ multiplex PCR, and TCRdb's table has in-frame clones only and misses some. The sample records tens of thousands of clones, approximately 80% being singletons. Germline V gene data show CDR1 as SEHNR and CDR2 as FQNEAQ (reference sequence). The CDR3 covers 13 residues. With 10 bases clipped from V and 5 bases from J, the junction kept 9 bases outside the gene matches. V usage is TRBV7-9 and J usage is TRBJ2-5; 8 positions match TRBD2. The sequenced sample consisted of peripheral blood. The receptor was derived from a man aged 50 to 59 with COVID-19, enrolled during active disease. CDR3 sequence reads: CATEKAGEETQYF. The CDR3 DNA follows: TGTGCCACCGAAAAAGCGGGGGAGGAGACCCAGTACTTC.